This T cell receptor (beta chain) comes out of a study of blood T cell repertoires in COVID-19. Looking at the study overall: COVID-19 samples from acute and convalescent phases originated in the United States, Italy and Spain.

Profiling relied on immunoSEQ multiplex PCR, and the TCRdb table lists in-frame clones only, not all of them. The sample has roughly 170,000 clones, about four fifths seen once. Trimming took off 4 bases at V and 2 bases at J, with 10 bases between the two ends. The germline CDR1 and CDR2 sequences are SGHNT and YYREEE (reference sequence). The CDR3 runs to 14 residues. The Seattle patients, enrolled during active infection, were followed longitudinally. The TCR was taken from a woman aged 60-70 years with COVID-19, enrolled during active disease. The chain couples TRBV5-4 to TRBJ2-1; TRBD2 might be the D (6 bases). The sequencing sample was made of peripheral blood. CDR3 coding DNA: TGTGCCAGCAGCCTTAGCGGCCCCTACAATGAGCAGTTCTTC. The encoded protein is CASSLSGPYNEQFF.